These T cell receptor beta chains were read from a single sample in a study of blood T cell repertoires in COVID-19. Here immunoSEQ multiplex PCR was the method, and the copy in TCRdb shows in-frame clones only, minus some. The sample contains 100,000 to 120,000 clones, nearly 90% of which appear only once. The source material was peripheral blood. The receptor source for this set is a woman in her seventies who had recovered from COVID-19. Each CDR3 is given with its conserved first and last residue. The D gene is left open where the match is weak. Rows give clone size only sometimes, using once, few, many, or a class for an expanded clone.

size	V	J	D	CDR3	DNA
.	TRBV5-8	TRBJ2-5	.	CASSLSRGFGETQYF	TGTGCCAGCAGCTTGTCCAGGGGCTTCGGGGAGACCCAGTACTTC
once	TRBV7-3	TRBJ2-1	.	CASRSGGSSYNEQFF	TGTGCCAGCAGATCCGGGGGAAGCTCCTACAATGAGCAGTTCTTC
few	TRBV28	TRBJ1-4	.	CASSPWAVGPTNEKLFF	TGTGCCAGCAGCCCCTGGGCAGTGGGGCCCACTAATGAAAAACTGTTTTTT
.	TRBV5-5	TRBJ1-3	TRBD1	CASSFSGGNSGNTIYF	TGTGCCAGCAGCTTTTCAGGGGGCAACTCTGGAAACACCATATATTTT
.	TRBV12-3/TRBV12-4	TRBJ1-2	.	CASSLGGDYGYTF	TGTGCCAGCAGTCTAGGGGGGGACTATGGCTACACCTTC
.	TRBV29-1	TRBJ1-3	.	CSGTVSGNTIYF	TGCAGCGGGACAGTCTCTGGAAACACCATATATTTT
.	TRBV28	TRBJ1-5	TRBD1	CASSRDDRGGQPQHF	TGTGCCAGCAGCCGCGACGACAGGGGAGGGCAGCCCCAGCATTTT
few	TRBV18	TRBJ1-5	.	CASSPALNQPQHF	TGTGCCAGCTCACCAGCACTTAATCAGCCCCAGCATTTT
.	TRBV29-1	TRBJ1-1	.	CSGGRAGTEAFF	TGCAGCGGTGGCAGGGCGGGGACTGAAGCTTTCTTT
.	TRBV25-1	TRBJ1-1	.	CASSERQLAEAFF	TGTGCCAGCAGTGAAAGACAGCTCGCTGAAGCTTTCTTT
.	TRBV11-1	TRBJ2-5	.	CASSLELGTQYF	TGTGCCAGCAGCTTAGAACTCGGGACCCAGTACTTC
.	TRBV28	TRBJ2-1	.	CASSRRYNEQFF	TGTGCCAGCAGTCGGCGGTACAATGAGCAGTTCTTC
few	TRBV7-8	TRBJ1-6	.	CASSSGSSTYNSPLHF	TGTGCCAGCAGCTCCGGGAGTTCCACCTATAATTCACCCCTCCACTTT
.	TRBV5-6	TRBJ2-6	TRBD1	CASRRDRQSGANVLTF	TGTGCCAGCAGGAGGGACAGGCAATCTGGGGCCAACGTCCTGACTTTC
.	TRBV28	TRBJ1-2	TRBD1	CASRLPTGNKYGYTF	TGTGCCAGCAGATTACCGACAGGGAATAAGTATGGCTACACCTTC
once	TRBV6-2/TRBV6-3	TRBJ1-1	TRBD1	CASSYVEGQGMNTEAFF	TGTGCCAGCAGTTACGTCGAGGGACAGGGCATGAACACTGAAGCTTTCTTT
.	TRBV10-1	TRBJ2-1	TRBD1	CARWAPRGPLYNEQFF	TGCGCCAGATGGGCCCCCAGGGGGCCCCTTTACAATGAGCAGTTCTTC
.	TRBV3-1/TRBV3-2	TRBJ2-7	TRBD2	CASSQAPLAGRYTYEQYF	TGTGCCAGCAGCCAAGCCCCACTAGCGGGCCGTTACACCTACGAGCAGTACTTC
.	TRBV5-4	TRBJ1-2	.	CASSLAPGSYTF	TGTGCCAGCAGCTTGGCCCCGGGGTCCTACACCTTC
.	TRBV12-3/TRBV12-4	TRBJ1-5	.	CATRMEFNQPQHF	TGTGCCACCCGAATGGAGTTCAATCAGCCCCAGCATTTT
few	TRBV20-1	TRBJ1-1	.	CSARLSEAFF	TGCAGTGCTAGACTCTCTGAAGCTTTCTTT
.	TRBV5-4	TRBJ1-2	TRBD1	CASSSTILGRQGQGYTF	TGTGCCAGCAGCTCAACTATTTTGGGTCGACAGGGTCAAGGCTACACCTTC